The 22 T cell receptor beta chains in this list originate from one sample, sequenced in a study of OX40 agonist ivuxolimab in advanced cancers. TCRdb's table, derived via immunoSEQ multiplex PCR, lists solely in-frame clones and lacks some. This table has 6,000 to 9,500 clones, just under 75% appearing once. Sequencing was performed on CD4+ or CD8+ T cells sorted from blood, taken in a trial of the OX40 agonist ivuxolimab. The receptors were gathered from an adult with an advanced solid tumor such as melanoma, head and neck, liver or kidney cancer.

The chain has TRBV4-1 and TRBJ1-1, with D uncertain. Between the trimmed V and J ends, which lost 1 base and 6 bases, there was a span of 9 bases. Germline CDR1 reads MGHRA; CDR2 reads YSYEKL. The CDR3 runs 13 residues. The CDR3 DNA reads TGCGCCAGCAGCCAAGTCCATAGGGCTGAAGCTTTCTTT. This sequence encodes CASSQVHRAEAFF.

This sequence joins TRBV2 and TRBJ2-7; 9 nucleotides line up with TRBD1. V gave up 6 bases and J gave up 8 bases; unmatched junction bases: 5. The CDR3 contains 12 residues. The germline V gene has CDR1 SNHLY and CDR2 FYNNEI. The CDR3 sequence: CASSPGQGKQYF. The DNA for the CDR3 is TGTGCCAGCAGCCCGGGACAGGGCAAGCAGTACTTC.

The chain joins TRBV9 to TRBJ1-2, with TRBD1 identical over 11 bases. CDR3 size: 16 residues. CDR1 and CDR2 (germline): SGDLS, YYNGEE. J lost 6 bases, V lost 3 bases, and 10 bases had no gene match. CDR3 nucleotides: TGTGCCAGCAGCGGCTCCTGGACAGGGGGCCTTGATGGCTACACCTTC. Translation gives CASSGSWTGGLDGYTF.

V usage is TRBV30 and J usage is TRBJ1-1; D not certain. Germline V gives CDR1 GTSNPN, CDR2 SVGIG (reference sequence). The length of the CDR3 is 15 residues. Trimming removed 3 bases from V and 1 base from J, with 15 bases in between. CDR3 DNA sequence: TGTGCCTGGAGGCCCCTTAGGACGGGGAACACTGAAGCTTTCTTT. Translating gives CAWRPLRTGNTEAFF.

This clone appeared a single time. The chain recombines TRBV6-5 with TRBJ1-5; 7 nucleotides match TRBD1. This CDR3 contains 15 residues. Germline values: CDR1 MNHEY, CDR2 SVGAGI. V gave up 0 bases and J gave up 1 base; unmatched junction bases: 0. This CDR3 is CASSYSTGSNQPQHF. The CDR3 coding sequence is TGTGCCAGCAGTTACTCGACAGGGAGCAATCAGCCCCAGCATTTT.

The J gene is TRBJ2-2, the V gene TRBV4-2, with D maybe TRBD2 (6 bases). Germline V gives CDR1 LGHNA, CDR2 YNFKEQ. V lost 5 bases and J 4 bases, leaving 8 bases between the germline ends. The CDR3 extends over 13 amino acids. CDR3 sequence: CASSMTSTGELFF. The DNA of the CDR3 is TGTGCCAGCAGCATGACTAGCACCGGGGAGCTGTTTTTT.

The chain uses TRBV6-6 and TRBJ1-1; D gene uncertain. Trimming removed 2 bases at V and 1 base at J, with 11 bases between. The CDR3 length is 15 residues. The germline V gene has CDR1 MNHNY and CDR2 SVGAGI (reference sequence). This chain's CDR3 is CASSYVGVRNTEAFF. The CDR3 DNA reads as TGTGCCAGCAGTTACGTTGGGGTGAGGAACACTGAAGCTTTCTTT.

This chain links TRBV7-6 with TRBJ2-5, with 11 bases lining up with TRBD2. The junction had 1 base not matched to a gene; V was cut back by 6 bases and J by 1 base. The CDR3 sequence is 14 residues long. The germline gives CDR1 SGHVS, CDR2 FNYEAQ. The CDR3 here is CASSSGGAQETQYF. Here the CDR3 DNA reads TGTGCCAGCAGTAGCGGGGGGGCCCAAGAGACCCAGTACTTC.

The V and J genes are TRBV6-1 and TRBJ1-5, with D uncertain. The V end was cut by 4 bases, the J end by 0 bases, with 10 bases between. The CDR3 has 15 amino acids. The germline V gene has CDR1 MNHNS and CDR2 SASEGT. The CDR3, as DNA: TGTGCCAGCAGTGTCTATAGGGCTAGCAATCAGCCCCAGCATTTT. It encodes CASSVYRASNQPQHF.

The genes are TRBV7-2 and TRBJ2-7, with 10 bases that match TRBD2. Looked up from germline, CDR1 is SGHTA and CDR2 is FQGNSA. This CDR3 has 14 residues. With 4 bases clipped from V and 6 bases from J, the junction kept 6 bases outside the gene matches. CDR3 amino acids: CASSSATSGIEQYF. The CDR3 nucleotides read TGTGCCAGCAGCTCAGCAACTAGCGGGATCGAGCAGTACTTC.

The CDR3 DNA sequence: TGTGCCAGCAGTGAATTAATCCCAGCGGGAGGCCGGGTCGGGGAGCTGTTTTTT. Protein sequence: CASSELIPAGGRVGELFF. The rearrangement links TRBV25-1 to TRBJ2-2; 9 nucleotides align to TRBD2. Germline CDR1 is MGHDK and CDR2 is SYGVNS. The V gene end was trimmed by 1 base and the J gene end by 7 bases; junction bases not matched to a gene: 13. CDR3 size: 18 residues.

The CDR3 loop reads CASRVESEDTQYF. Written as DNA, the CDR3 is TGTGCCAGCAGGGTAGAGAGCGAAGATACGCAGTATTTT. The chain couples TRBV11-2 to TRBJ2-3; D is uncertain. Germline V lookup: CDR1 SGHAT, CDR2 FQNNGV. The CDR3 is made up of 13 amino acids. V shed 6 bases and J shed 5 bases, with 12 bases lying between them.

V gene TRBV7-6 combines with J gene TRBJ2-5; TRBD1 might be the D (5 bases). Germline V lookup: CDR1 SGHVS, CDR2 FNYEAQ. V was pared by 0 bases and J by 5 bases, with 10 bases between. The CDR3 runs to 14 residues. The CDR3: CASSLALRAETQYF. The CDR3 bases are TGTGCCAGCAGCTTAGCGCTCAGGGCGGAGACCCAGTACTTC.

The CDR3, as DNA: TGTGCCAGCTCCGGGACAAATACCTACGAGCAGTACTTC. Protein sequence: CASSGTNTYEQYF. This chain joins TRBV11-3 and TRBJ2-7; perhaps TRBD1 as D (6 bases). The V and J ends lost 8 bases and 2 bases respectively, with 13 bases between them. This CDR3 region has 13 residues. Germline values: CDR1 SGHNT, CDR2 YENEEA.

The genes are TRBV7-3 and TRBJ2-5; tentatively, D is TRBD1 (5 bases). The CDR3 covers 13 residues. In germline, CDR1 is SGHTA, CDR2 FQGTGA. Trimming removed 6 bases at V and 2 bases at J, with 10 bases between. CDR3 protein: CASSLDIQETQYF. CDR3 DNA sequence: TGTGCCAGCAGTTTGGACATACAAGAGACCCAGTACTTC.

This clone was recorded a few times. The chain couples TRBV9 to TRBJ1-1; D call uncertain. The length of the CDR3 is 12 residues. V lost 0 bases and J 7 bases, leaving 7 bases between the germline ends. Looked up from germline, CDR1 is SGDLS and CDR2 is YYNGEE. The CDR3 is CASSVGAGEAFF. CDR3 in DNA: TGTGCCAGCAGCGTAGGGGCTGGTGAAGCTTTCTTT.

The chain carries TRBV7-2 and TRBJ1-2; 9 positions agree with TRBD1. The CDR3 consists of 14 residues. V dropped 6 bases and J dropped 4; count of bases not matched to a gene: 6. From germline, CDR1 is SGHTA and CDR2 FQGNSA. The CDR3 spells CASSTGTGTYGYTF. As DNA, the CDR3 is TGTGCCAGCAGTACCGGGACAGGGACCTATGGCTACACCTTC.

The rearrangement joins TRBV29-1 to TRBJ2-1; D is perhaps TRBD1 (6 bases). V was shortened by 3 bases and J by 4 bases, with 13 bases between the two germline ends. Germline assignment: CDR1 SQVTM and CDR2 ANQGSEA. This CDR3 spans 14 amino acids. CDR3 in DNA: TGCAGCGTTGACGGGGACACCATTTACAATGAGCAGTTCTTC. Translated, it gives CSVDGDTIYNEQFF.

This chain joins TRBV9 and TRBJ2-7; D may be TRBD1 or TRBD2 (6 bases each). Germline V gene sequence: CDR1 SGDLS, CDR2 YYNGEE. V was clipped by 4 bases and J by 6 bases, with 14 bases between them. This CDR3 spans 13 amino acids. In nucleotides, the CDR3 is TGTGCCAGCAGCCCCCGAAGGGGGGCCGAGCAGTACTTC. It codes for CASSPRRGAEQYF.

The chain carries TRBV7-2 and TRBJ2-7; no clear D. CDR1 and CDR2 (germline): SGHTA, FQGNSA. The CDR3 spans 13 residues. V dropped 3 bases and J dropped 6 bases, with 12 bases sitting between them. CDR3 amino acids: CASSLAGVGEQYF. The CDR3 DNA follows: TGTGCCAGCAGCTTGGCCGGAGTGGGCGAGCAGTACTTC.

This chain connects TRBV10-3 to TRBJ2-1; D not certain. The CDR3 spans 18 residues. V dropped 0 bases and J dropped 6 bases, with 21 bases sitting between them. Germline V lookup: CDR1 ENHRY, CDR2 SYGVKD. CDR3 nucleotides: TGTGCCATCAGTGAGTCGCTGTCTAGGATGATGTCGTCCAATGAGCAGTTCTTC. This translates into CAISESLSRMMSSNEQFF.

About this clone itself: A read error may account for a junction end that differs from germline. The chain recombines TRBV9 with TRBJ1-2; D possibly corresponds to TRBD1 (5 bases). Germline V gene sequence: CDR1 SGDLS, CDR2 YYNGEE. The CDR3 has 15 residues. CDR3 sequence (DNA): TGTGCCAGCAGCCCCCCGGCATCTAGGGACTATAGCTACACCTTC. Its translation: CASSPPASRDYSYTF.